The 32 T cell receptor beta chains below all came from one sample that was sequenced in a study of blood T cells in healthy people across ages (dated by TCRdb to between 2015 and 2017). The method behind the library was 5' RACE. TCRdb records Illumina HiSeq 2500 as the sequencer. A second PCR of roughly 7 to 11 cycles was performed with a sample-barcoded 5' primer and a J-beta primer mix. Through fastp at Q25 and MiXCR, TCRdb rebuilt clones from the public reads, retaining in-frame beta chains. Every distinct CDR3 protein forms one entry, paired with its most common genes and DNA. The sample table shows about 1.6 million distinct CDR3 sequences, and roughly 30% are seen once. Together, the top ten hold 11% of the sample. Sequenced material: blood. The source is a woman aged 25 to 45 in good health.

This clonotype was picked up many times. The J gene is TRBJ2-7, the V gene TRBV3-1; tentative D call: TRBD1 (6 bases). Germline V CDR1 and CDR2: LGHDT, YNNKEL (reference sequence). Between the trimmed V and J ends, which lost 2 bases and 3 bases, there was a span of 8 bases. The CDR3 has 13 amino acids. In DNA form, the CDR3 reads TGTGCCAGCAGCCAACGCAGGGGCTACGAGCAGTACTTC. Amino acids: CASSQRRGYEQYF.

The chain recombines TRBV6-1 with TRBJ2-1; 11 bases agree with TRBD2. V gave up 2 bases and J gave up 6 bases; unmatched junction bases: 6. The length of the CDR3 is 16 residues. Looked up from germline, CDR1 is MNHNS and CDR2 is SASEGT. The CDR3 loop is CASSERTSGSFNEQFF. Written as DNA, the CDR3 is TGTGCCAGCAGTGAAAGAACTAGCGGGAGCTTCAATGAGCAGTTCTTC.

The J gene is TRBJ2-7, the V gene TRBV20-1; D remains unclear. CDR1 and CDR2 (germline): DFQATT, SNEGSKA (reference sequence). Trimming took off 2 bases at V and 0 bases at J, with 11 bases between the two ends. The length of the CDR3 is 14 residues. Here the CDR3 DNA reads TGCAGTGCTAGAAGTGTGCTCCCCTCCTACGAGCAGTACTTC. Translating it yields CSARSVLPSYEQYF.

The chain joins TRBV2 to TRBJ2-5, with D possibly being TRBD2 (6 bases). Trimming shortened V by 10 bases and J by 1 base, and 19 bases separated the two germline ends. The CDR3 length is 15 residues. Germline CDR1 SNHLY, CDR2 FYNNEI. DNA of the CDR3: TGTGCCACCTGGCCGGGACTCGAGACCCAAGAGACCCAGTACTTC. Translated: CATWPGLETQETQYF. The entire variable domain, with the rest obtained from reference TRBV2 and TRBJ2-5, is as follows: EPEVTQTPSHQVTQMGQEVILRCVPISNHLYFYWYRQILGQKVEFLVSFYNNEISEKSEIFDDQFSVERPDGSNFTLKIRSTKLEDSAMYFCATWPGLETQETQYFGPGTRLLVL.

The DNA of the CDR3 is TGTGCCAGCAGCTTAGTCGGATCGACGATAAACTACAATGAGCAGTTCTTC. This gives the protein CASSLVGSTINYNEQFF. V is TRBV7-9 and J is TRBJ2-1; D gene uncertain. The CDR3 sequence is 17 residues long. Trimming left V 1 base short and J 3 bases short, with 16 bases between. The germline V gene encodes CDR1 SEHNR and CDR2 FQNEAQ (reference sequence).

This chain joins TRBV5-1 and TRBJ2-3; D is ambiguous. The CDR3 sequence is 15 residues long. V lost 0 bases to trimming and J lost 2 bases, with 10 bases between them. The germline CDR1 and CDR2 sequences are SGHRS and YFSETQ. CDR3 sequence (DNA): TGCGCCAGCAGCTTGGAGGCGGCCGACACAGATACGCAGTATTTT. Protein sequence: CASSLEAADTDTQYF.

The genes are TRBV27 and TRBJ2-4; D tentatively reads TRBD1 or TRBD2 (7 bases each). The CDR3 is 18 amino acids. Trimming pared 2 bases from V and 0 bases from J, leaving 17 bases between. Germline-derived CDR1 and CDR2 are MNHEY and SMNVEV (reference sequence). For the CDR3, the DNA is TGTGCCAGCAGTTTAGGTCCAGGGGGGGAGTTAGCCAAAAACATTCAGTACTTC. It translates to CASSLGPGGELAKNIQYF.

This CDR3 reads CASSGHGQGRNEQFF. In DNA, the CDR3 is TGCGCCAGCAGCGGCCATGGTCAGGGTAGGAATGAGCAGTTCTTC. The chain employs TRBV5-1 and TRBJ2-1, with D perhaps matching TRBD1 (5 bases). The CDR3 sequence is 15 residues long. V was cut by 4 bases and J by 7 bases, with 18 bases left in between. The V gene's germline CDR1 is SGHRS and CDR2 YFSETQ.

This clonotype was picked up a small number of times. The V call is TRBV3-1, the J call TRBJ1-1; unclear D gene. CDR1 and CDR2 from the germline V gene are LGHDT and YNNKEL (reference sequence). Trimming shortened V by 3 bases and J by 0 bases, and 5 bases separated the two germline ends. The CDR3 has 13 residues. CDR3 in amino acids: CASSHYMNTEAFF. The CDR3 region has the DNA TGTGCCAGCAGCCACTACATGAACACTGAAGCTTTCTTT.

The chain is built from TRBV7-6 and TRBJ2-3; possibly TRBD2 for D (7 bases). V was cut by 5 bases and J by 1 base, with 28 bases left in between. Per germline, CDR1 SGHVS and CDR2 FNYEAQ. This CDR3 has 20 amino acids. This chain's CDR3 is CASSPGARSSGLMGTDTQYF. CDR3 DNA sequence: TGTGCCAGCAGCCCGGGGGCCAGGTCTAGCGGATTGATGGGCACAGATACGCAGTATTTT.

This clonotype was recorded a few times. The CDR3 bases are TGTGCCAGCAGCCACAAACCGGGACCAGGGAGTGGCGAGCAGTACTTC. Translated: CASSHKPGPGSGEQYF. The chain recombines TRBV4-2 with TRBJ2-7, with D perhaps TRBD1 or TRBD2 (5 bases each). The CDR3 runs 16 residues. The germline V gene encodes CDR1 LGHNA and CDR2 YNFKEQ. V was trimmed by 3 bases and J by 6 bases, leaving 21 bases between them.

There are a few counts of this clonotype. The CDR3 nucleotides read TGCAGTGCTAGAAGGGCAGGGAATGAGCAGTACTTC. Amino acids: CSARRAGNEQYF. The J gene is TRBJ2-7, the V gene TRBV20-1; perhaps TRBD1 as D (5 bases). Germline CDR1 DFQATT, CDR2 SNEGSKA (reference sequence). Trimming removed 2 bases from V and 7 bases from J, with 12 bases in between. The CDR3 sequence is 12 residues long.

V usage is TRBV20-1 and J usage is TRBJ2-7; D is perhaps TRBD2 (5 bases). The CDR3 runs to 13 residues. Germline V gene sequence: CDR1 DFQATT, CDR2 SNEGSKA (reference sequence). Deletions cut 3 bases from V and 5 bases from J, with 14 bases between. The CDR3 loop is CSASTGLGNEQYF. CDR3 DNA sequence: TGCAGTGCTAGCACGGGGTTGGGAAACGAGCAGTACTTC.

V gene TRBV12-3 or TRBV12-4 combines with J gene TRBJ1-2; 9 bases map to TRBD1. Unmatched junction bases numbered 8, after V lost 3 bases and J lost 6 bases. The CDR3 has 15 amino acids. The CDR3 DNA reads TGTGCCAGCAGTTTTTCGGGGGGACAGGGTGATGGCTACACCTTC. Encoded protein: CASSFSGGQGDGYTF.

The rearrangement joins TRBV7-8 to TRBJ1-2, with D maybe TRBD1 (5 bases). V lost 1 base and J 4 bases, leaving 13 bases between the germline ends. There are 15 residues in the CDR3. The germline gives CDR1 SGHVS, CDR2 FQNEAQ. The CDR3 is CASSLGLDGAYGYTF. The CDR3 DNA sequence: TGTGCCAGCAGCTTAGGCCTGGACGGGGCCTATGGCTACACCTTC.

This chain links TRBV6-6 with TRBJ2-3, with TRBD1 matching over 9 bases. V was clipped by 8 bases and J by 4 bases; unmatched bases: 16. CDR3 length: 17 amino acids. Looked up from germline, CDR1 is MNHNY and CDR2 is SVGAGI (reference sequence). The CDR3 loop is CASRPGHGTGSSDTQYF. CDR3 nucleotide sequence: TGTGCCAGCCGACCCGGACATGGGACAGGGTCTTCAGATACGCAGTATTTT.

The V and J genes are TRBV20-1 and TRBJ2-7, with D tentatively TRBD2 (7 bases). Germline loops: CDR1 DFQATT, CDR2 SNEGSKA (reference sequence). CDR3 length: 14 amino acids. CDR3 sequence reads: CSWWEGGAIYEQYF. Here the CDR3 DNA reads TGCAGCTGGTGGGAGGGGGGGGCAATCTACGAGCAGTACTTC.

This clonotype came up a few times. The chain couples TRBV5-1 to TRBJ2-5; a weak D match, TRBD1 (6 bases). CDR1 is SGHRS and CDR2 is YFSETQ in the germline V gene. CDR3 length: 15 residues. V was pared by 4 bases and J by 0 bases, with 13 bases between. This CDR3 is CASSGTGTHQETQYF. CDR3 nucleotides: TGCGCCAGCAGCGGGACCGGGACACACCAAGAGACCCAGTACTTC. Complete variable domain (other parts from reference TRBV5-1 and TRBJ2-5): KAGVTQTPRYLIKTRGQQVTLSCSPISGHRSVSWYQQTPGQGLQFLFEYFSETQRNKGNFPGRFSGRQFSNSRSEMNVSTLELGDSALYLCASSGTGTHQETQYFGPGTRLLVL.

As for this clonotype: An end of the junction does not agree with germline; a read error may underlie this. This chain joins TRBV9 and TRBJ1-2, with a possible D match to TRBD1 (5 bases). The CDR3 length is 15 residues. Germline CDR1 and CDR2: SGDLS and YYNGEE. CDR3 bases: TGTGCCAGCAGCGCAGGGACCGACCCTAACTATGGCCACACCTTC. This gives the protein CASSAGTDPNYGHTF.

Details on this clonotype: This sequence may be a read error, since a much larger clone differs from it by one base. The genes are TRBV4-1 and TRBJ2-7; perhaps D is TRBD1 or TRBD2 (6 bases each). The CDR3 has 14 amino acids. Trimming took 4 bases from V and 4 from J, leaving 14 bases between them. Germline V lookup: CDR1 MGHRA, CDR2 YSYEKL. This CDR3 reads CASSRRTAGYEQYF. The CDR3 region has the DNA TGCGCCAGCAGCCGCAGGACAGCGGGTTACGAGCAGTACTTC.

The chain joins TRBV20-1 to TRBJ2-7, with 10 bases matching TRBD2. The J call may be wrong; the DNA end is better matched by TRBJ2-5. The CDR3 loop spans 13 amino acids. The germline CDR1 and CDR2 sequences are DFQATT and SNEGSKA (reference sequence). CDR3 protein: CSVSAGGRETQYF. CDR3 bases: TGCAGTGTGTCAGCGGGAGGGAGGGAGACCCAGTACTTC.

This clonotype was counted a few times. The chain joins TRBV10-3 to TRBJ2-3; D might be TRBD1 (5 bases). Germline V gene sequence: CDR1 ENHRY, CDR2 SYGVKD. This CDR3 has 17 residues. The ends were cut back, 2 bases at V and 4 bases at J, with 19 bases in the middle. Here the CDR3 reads CAISEPGLSQGADTQYF. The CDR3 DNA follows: TGTGCCATCAGTGAGCCGGGTCTTAGTCAGGGTGCAGATACGCAGTATTTT.

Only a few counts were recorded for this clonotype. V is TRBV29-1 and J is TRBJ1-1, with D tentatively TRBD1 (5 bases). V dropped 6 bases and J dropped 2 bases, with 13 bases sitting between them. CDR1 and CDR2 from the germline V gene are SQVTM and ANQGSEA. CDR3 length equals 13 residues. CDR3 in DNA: TGCAGCGTGACAACCAGGGTTAACACTGAAGCTTTCTTT. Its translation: CSVTTRVNTEAFF.

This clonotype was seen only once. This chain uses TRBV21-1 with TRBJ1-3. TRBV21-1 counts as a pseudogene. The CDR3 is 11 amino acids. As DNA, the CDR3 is TGTGCCAGCAAGGCGGGAAACACCATATATTTT. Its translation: CASKAGNTIYF.

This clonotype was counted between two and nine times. As DNA, the CDR3 is TGTGCCAGCAGTTTAGGTATTGGCAATGAGCAGTTCTTC. This codes for CASSLGIGNEQFF. This rearrangement joins TRBV27 to TRBJ2-1; D is unclear. The CDR3 covers 13 residues. V was pared by 2 bases and J by 6 bases, with 8 bases between. Germline loops: CDR1 MNHEY, CDR2 SMNVEV (reference sequence).

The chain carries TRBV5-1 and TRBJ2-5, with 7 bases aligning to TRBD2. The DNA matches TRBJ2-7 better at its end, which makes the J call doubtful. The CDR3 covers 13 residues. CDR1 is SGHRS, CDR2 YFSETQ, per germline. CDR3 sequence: CASTIGEGYEQYF. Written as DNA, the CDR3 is TGCGCCAGCACCATTGGGGAGGGCTACGAGCAGTACTTC.

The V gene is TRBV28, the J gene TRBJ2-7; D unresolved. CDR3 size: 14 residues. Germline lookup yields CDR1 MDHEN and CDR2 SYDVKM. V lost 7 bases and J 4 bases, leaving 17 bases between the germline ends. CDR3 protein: CASTQTAPGYEQYF. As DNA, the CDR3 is TGTGCCAGCACCCAAACGGCTCCCGGATACGAGCAGTACTTC.

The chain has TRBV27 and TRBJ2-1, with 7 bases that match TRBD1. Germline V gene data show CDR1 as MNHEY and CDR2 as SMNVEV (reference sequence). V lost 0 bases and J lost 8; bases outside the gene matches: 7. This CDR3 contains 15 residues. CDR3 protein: CASSLSAQGKYEQFF. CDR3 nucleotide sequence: TGTGCCAGCAGTTTATCGGCACAGGGGAAGTATGAGCAGTTCTTC.

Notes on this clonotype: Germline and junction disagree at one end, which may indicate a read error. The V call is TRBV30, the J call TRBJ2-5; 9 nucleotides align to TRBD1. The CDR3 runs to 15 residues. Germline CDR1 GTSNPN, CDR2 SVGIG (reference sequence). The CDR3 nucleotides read TGTGCCTGGAGCGCCGGGACAGGGAGAGGAGAGGCCCAGTACTTC. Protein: CAWSAGTGRGEAQYF.

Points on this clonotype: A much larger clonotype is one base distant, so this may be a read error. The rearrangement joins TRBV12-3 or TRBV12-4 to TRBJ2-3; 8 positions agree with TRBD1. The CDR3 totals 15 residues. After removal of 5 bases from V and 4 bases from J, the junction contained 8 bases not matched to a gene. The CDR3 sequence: CASSRTGPSSDTQYF. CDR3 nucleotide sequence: TGTGCCAGCAGTCGGACAGGGCCCTCCTCAGATACGCAGTATTTT.

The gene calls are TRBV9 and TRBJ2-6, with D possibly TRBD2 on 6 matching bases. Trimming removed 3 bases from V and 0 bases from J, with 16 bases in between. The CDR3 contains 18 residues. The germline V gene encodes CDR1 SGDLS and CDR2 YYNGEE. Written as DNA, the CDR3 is TGTGCCAGCAGCGCTTTAGTGGGACTCAGCTCTGGGGCCAACGTCCTGACTTTC. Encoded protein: CASSALVGLSSGANVLTF.

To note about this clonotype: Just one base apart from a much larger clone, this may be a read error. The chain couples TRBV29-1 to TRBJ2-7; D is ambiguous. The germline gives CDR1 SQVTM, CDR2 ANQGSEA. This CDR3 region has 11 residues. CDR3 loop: CSVEGYYGQYF. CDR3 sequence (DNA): TGCAGCGTTGAGGGTTACTACGGGCAGTACTTC.